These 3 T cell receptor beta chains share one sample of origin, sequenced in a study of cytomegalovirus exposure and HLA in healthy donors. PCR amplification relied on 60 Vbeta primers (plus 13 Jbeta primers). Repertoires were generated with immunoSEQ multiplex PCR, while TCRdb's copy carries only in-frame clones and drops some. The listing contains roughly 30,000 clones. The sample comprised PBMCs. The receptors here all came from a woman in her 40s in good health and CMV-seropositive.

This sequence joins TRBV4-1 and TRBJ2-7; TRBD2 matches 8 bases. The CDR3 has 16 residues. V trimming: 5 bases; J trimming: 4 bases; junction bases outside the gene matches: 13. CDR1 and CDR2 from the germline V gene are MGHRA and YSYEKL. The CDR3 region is CASSFRLSGSGYEQYF. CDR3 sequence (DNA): TGCGCCAGCAGCTTCAGGCTAAGCGGGAGTGGTTACGAGCAGTACTTC.

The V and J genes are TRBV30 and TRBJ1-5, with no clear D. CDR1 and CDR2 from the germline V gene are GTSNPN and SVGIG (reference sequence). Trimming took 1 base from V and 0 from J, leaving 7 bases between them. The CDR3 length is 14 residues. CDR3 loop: CAWSGAYSNQPQHF. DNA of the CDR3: TGTGCCTGGAGTGGGGCGTATAGCAATCAGCCCCAGCATTTT.

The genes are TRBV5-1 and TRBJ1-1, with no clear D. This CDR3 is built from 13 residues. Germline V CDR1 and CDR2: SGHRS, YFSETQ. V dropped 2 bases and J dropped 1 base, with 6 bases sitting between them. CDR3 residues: CASSLWQNTEAFF. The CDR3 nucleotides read TGCGCCAGCAGCTTATGGCAGAACACTGAAGCTTTCTTT.